The 5 T cell receptor beta chains below were found in one sample sequenced in a study of Ad26.COV2.S vaccination and SARS-CoV-2 variants. TCRdb's table, derived via immunoSEQ multiplex PCR, lists solely in-frame clones and lacks some. Of 300,000 to 350,000 clones in the sample, around 89% were seen once. Treatment described: approximately 18 received Ad26.COV2.S at low or high dose, single or two shots; several received placebo; per-sample allocation not given. Collection of samples fell on day 63 after the first vaccine or placebo injection. The material sequenced was peripheral blood, taken in a trial of Ad26.COV2.S vaccine versus placebo. These receptors were taken from a person between 18 and 65 years old who received the Ad26.COV2.S COVID-19 vaccine or a placebo.

The genes are TRBV2 and TRBJ2-1, with 7 bases fitting TRBD1. Per the germline V gene, CDR1 is SNHLY and CDR2 is FYNNEI. Trimming cost V 6 bases and J 4 bases; bases outside gene matches: 3. CDR3 length: 13 amino acids. For the CDR3, the DNA is TGTGCCAGCAGGGGGACAGCATACAATGAGCAGTTCTTC. It encodes CASRGTAYNEQFF.

This chain connects TRBV2 to TRBJ1-5; the D is unclear. Germline CDR1 SNHLY, CDR2 FYNNEI. Deletions cut 4 bases from V and 2 bases from J, with 9 bases between. The CDR3 contains 14 residues. The CDR3 region is CASSAPGGNQPQHF. The CDR3 DNA is TGTGCCAGCAGTGCCCCCGGGGGCAATCAGCCCCAGCATTTT.

The rearrangement joins TRBV9 to TRBJ2-2, with a possible D match to TRBD2 (6 bases). The V gene lost 8 bases and the J gene lost 7 bases, with 15 bases spanning the gap. Germline CDR1 reads SGDLS; CDR2 reads YYNGEE. The length of the CDR3 is 13 residues. The CDR3 DNA is TGTGCCAGTAGCCCTAGCGATAGCGGGGAGCTGTTTTTT. Amino acid sequence: CASSPSDSGELFF.

This chain links TRBV3-1 (or the pseudogene TRBV3-2) with TRBJ1-4; 9 nucleotides agree with TRBD1. V shed 4 bases, J shed 3 bases, and the junction held 6 bases outside the gene matches. Germline CDR1 is LGHDT and CDR2 is YNNKEL (reference sequence). This CDR3 has 16 residues. The CDR3 loop is CASSPTRDRANEKLFF. CDR3 bases: TGTGCCAGCAGCCCGACCCGGGACAGGGCTAATGAAAAACTGTTTTTT.

The chain uses TRBV2 and TRBJ2-1, with D perhaps TRBD1 (5 bases). CDR3 length equals 13 residues. The germline V gene encodes CDR1 SNHLY and CDR2 FYNNEI. Trimming took 1 base from V and 8 from J, leaving 9 bases between them. CDR3 residues: CASSEEGRDEQFF. CDR3 DNA: TGTGCCAGCAGTGAAGAGGGGCGCGATGAGCAGTTCTTC.